What follows is one T cell receptor (beta chain) and its context. This clonotype was recorded many times. No cognate antigen has been identified for it. Base quality data are lacking; no much larger clone is found one base away. In the ophthalmopathy patients, disease was moderately to severely active, with a Clinical Activity Score of 3 or more, a NOSPECS grade of 4 or more, and a duration of less than 3 months. The study excluded patients with uncontrolled infections, other autoimmune diseases, pregnancy or lactation. Clinical symptoms, serum thyroxine and TRAb, thyroid ultrasound, and orbital computed tomography formed the basis for the diagnoses. PBMCs were isolated from about 9.1 ml of fresh peripheral blood by Ficoll-Paque density gradient centrifugation. Total RNA was extracted using Trizol reagent, and RNA quality was assessed on an Agilent 2100 Bioanalyzer. This sample stems from a study of T cells in Graves' hyperthyroidism and ophthalmopathy (dated by TCRdb to the late 2010s). General notes on the study: Peripheral blood samples were taken at the time of initial diagnosis, prior to any treatment. Whether ophthalmopathy could be predicted prospectively was tested in an independent validation cohort made up of approximately 19 hyperthyroidism patients plus 17 patients who later progressed to ophthalmopathy. To identify distinguishing TCR V-J signatures, a discovery cohort of about 95 patients was used, comprising 40 to 45 with Graves' ophthalmopathy and 57 with stable Graves' hyperthyroidism. For training and testing, the 100 or so patients in the discovery cohort were randomly divided in a 7:3 ratio. Once sampling was done, hyperthyroidism patients were given methimazole at a starting dose of 30 mg daily, whereas ophthalmopathy patients were given high-dose intravenous methylprednisolone. The study also compared thyroid tissue and blood T-cell repertoires from several Graves' hyperthyroidism patients. The paper reports TCR Vbeta CDR3 sequencing of some 140 peripheral blood samples: approximately 41 ophthalmopathy, some 80 hyperthyroidism and around 17 progressor patients.

Beyond this particular receptor, the publication reports: Ophthalmopathy was separated from stable hyperthyroidism by a 13 V-J signature model, with just over 85% sensitivity and approximately 81% specificity obtained in cross-validation and 80%/75% obtained in testing. In validation, progression to ophthalmopathy was predicted by the model with roughly 69% sensitivity and approximately 78% specificity, a median of roughly 6.4 months before onset. No statistical method was used to fix the sample size in advance, and group allocation was not hidden from the investigators. Most expanded thyroid clonotypes (frequency above 0.001) were also found in blood, which suggests that blood repertoires may mirror thyroid immune responses.

Amplification of TCR beta CDR3 regions was carried out from RNA transcripts. The TCR CDR3 was subjected to a first round of RT-PCR using the HTBI primer set and the Qiagen OneStep RT-PCR kit. A second multiplex PCR round built the libraries, followed by size selection and purification. Sequencing of the libraries was done on an Illumina HiSeq2000 using paired-end 100 bp reads. Concerning the study's data processing: Raw data were processed with SOAPnuke, discarding reads with adapters, uncalled bases, mean Phred below 15, or no exact constant-primer or identifier match. High-quality paired reads were merged with COPE v1.2.5, and unique nucleotide sequences were defined as clonotypes. MiTCR v1.1 was used to align the clonotypes against IMGT TRBV, TRBD and TRBJ reference segments. Only V-J combinations with frequency above 0.0001, covering 98% to 99.2% of repertoires, were analysed. The TCS score was defined as F50 (clonal expansion) divided by E x V (chaos), with BLOSUM62-based TCRdist calculated between CDR3 peptides within each V-J. Welch's t-statistics and random forest reduced 500 to 650 V-J features to 10 to 15, which were used in a naive Bayes classifier (R e1071). Starting from the raw public reads, TCRdb applied fastp trimming at Q25, assembled clones with MiXCR and retained in-frame beta chains. All rows with the same CDR3 protein become a single entry with the most common DNA and genes. These V and J calls originate from TCRdb's pipeline instead of the authors' own analysis. This sample is represented by 350,000 or so distinct CDR3 sequences; less than 20% of them were singletons. Around 15% of the sample is in the top ten clones.

From cysteine to phenylalanine, the CDR3 is 13 amino acids long. The retained sequence is limited to the CDR3, 39 bases, with the frame set at the first base. The V end gives up 5 bases and the J end 9 bases, leaving 9 bases in the junction not matched to a gene. Via the germline V gene (reference sequence), CDR1 is DFQATT and CDR2 SNEGSKA. The source of this sequence is a woman aged 40 to 50 with Graves' ophthalmopathy. The chain links TRBV20-1 with TRBJ2-5; TRBD2 agrees with 10 junctional bases. Sequenced sample: blood. In nucleotide form, the sequence is TGCAGTGCTCAACTAGCGGGACGGCAGGCCCAGTACTTC. Its product reads: CSAQLAGRQAQYF.